The rows below give T cell receptor beta chains drawn from one sample of a study of OX40 agonist ivuxolimab in advanced cancers. TCRdb's copy holds only in-frame clones and misses some; the assay was immunoSEQ multiplex PCR. The sample includes under 85,000 clones, roughly 78% of them seen just once. The specimen was CD4+ or CD8+ T cells sorted from blood, collected in a trial of the OX40 agonist ivuxolimab. These receptors originate from an adult with an advanced solid tumor such as melanoma, head and neck, liver or kidney cancer. The CDR3 runs from the conserved cysteine through the conserved F or W. A D gene is named only where the DNA matches it firmly. Clone size is shown for a subset of rows, as once, few, many or a class of expanded clone.

>-|TRBJ1-5|TRBV7-8|-|13
TGTGCCAGCAGTCACGGGAACAATCAGCCCCAGCATTTT
CASSHGNNQPQHF
>-|TRBJ1-1|TRBV18|-|13
TGTGCCAGCTCACTCCAGGGAGACACTGAAGCTTTCTTT
CASSLQGDTEAFF
>-|TRBJ1-2|TRBV11-2|-|12
TGTGCCAGCAGCCAGACCGACTATGGCTACACCTTC
CASSQTDYGYTF
>once|TRBJ1-1|TRBV19|-|13
TGTGCCACCCAGGACAGACGGAACACTGAAGCTTTCTTT
CATQDRRNTEAFF
>-|TRBJ2-7|TRBV4-1|-|14
TGCGCCAGCAGCCAAGGATCGAGCTCCTACGAGCAGTACTTC
CASSQGSSSYEQYF
>-|TRBJ2-2|TRBV2|-|15
TGTGCCAGCAGTTTGGGGGCGCCGAACACCGGGGAGCTGTTTTTT
CASSLGAPNTGELFF
>-|TRBJ1-4|TRBV10-2|-|16
TGCGCCAGCAGTGAGTCTATTGGGGGGACTAATGAAAAACTGTTTTTT
CASSESIGGTNEKLFF
>-|TRBJ1-3|TRBV28|-|18
TGTGCCAGCAGACTCAATGAAGGGAGGGGCTCCTCTGGAAACACCATATATTTT
CASRLNEGRGSSGNTIYF
>few|TRBJ1-1|TRBV30|-|12
TGTGCCTGGAGTCCCGGGGGAAGTGAAGCTTTCTTT
CAWSPGGSEAFF
>-|TRBJ1-1|TRBV5-1|TRBD1|15
TGCGCCAGCAGCTTATCGACAGGGCCGAACACTGAAGCTTTCTTT
CASSLSTGPNTEAFF
>-|TRBJ1-1|TRBV7-8|-|14
TGTGCCAGCAGCTTCGGACGTCGGAACACTGAAGCTTTCTTT
CASSFGRRNTEAFF
>few|TRBJ2-1|TRBV4-1|TRBD2|17
TGCGCCAGCAGCAGGCAGGAGCTAGCGGGGGGTGGGGGTGAGCAGTTCTTC
CASSRQELAGGGGEQFF
>few|TRBJ1-6|TRBV5-1|-|16
TGCGCCAGCAGCCCCCAGATCAGGATGAATAATTCACCCCTCCACTTT
CASSPQIRMNNSPLHF
>-|TRBJ2-2|TRBV5-1|-|15
TGCGCCAGCAGACCGACAATTCACAGAACCGGGGAGCTGTTTTTT
CASRPTIHRTGELFF
>-|TRBJ2-5|TRBV9|-|19
TGTGCCAGCAGCGAAGGAGACAGGGGATCCGGACTAGTCCGCGAGACCCAGTACTTC
CASSEGDRGSGLVRETQYF
>few|TRBJ1-2|TRBV28|-|12
TGTGCCAGCAGTCCAGAGGTGGGAGGCTACACCTTC
CASSPEVGGYTF
>-|TRBJ2-5|TRBV2|-|14
TGTGCCAGCAGTGACCCGGCGCAAAGAGAGACCCAGTACTTC
CASSDPAQRETQYF
>-|TRBJ2-7|TRBV28|TRBD2|14
TGTGCCAGCAGTTTACAAGACGGGGGGTACGAGCAGTACTTC
CASSLQDGGYEQYF